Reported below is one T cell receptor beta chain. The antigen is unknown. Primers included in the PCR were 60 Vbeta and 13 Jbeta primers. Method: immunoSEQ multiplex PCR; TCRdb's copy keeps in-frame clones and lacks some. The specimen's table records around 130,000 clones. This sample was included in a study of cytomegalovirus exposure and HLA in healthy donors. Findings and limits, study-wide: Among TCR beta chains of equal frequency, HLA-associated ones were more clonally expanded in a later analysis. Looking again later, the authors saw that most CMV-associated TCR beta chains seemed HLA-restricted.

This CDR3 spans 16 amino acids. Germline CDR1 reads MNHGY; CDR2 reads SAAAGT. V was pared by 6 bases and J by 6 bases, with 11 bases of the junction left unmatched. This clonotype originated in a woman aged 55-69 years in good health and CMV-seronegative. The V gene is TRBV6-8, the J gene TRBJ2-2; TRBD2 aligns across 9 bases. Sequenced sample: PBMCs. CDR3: CASSLSRREGPGELFF. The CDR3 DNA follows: TGTGCCAGCAGCCTCTCAAGGCGGGAGGGACCCGGGGAGCTGTTTTTT.